This section outlines one TCR beta chain sequence together with its context. Its specificity is unknown. The sample comes from a study of response to subunit inactivated influenza vaccine. Study observations and caveats: Authors suggested seasonal influenza vaccinations each recruit few new T cells.

TCRdb fed the RT-PCR reads into MiXCR, producing one record per CDR3 protein. Of around 540,000 distinct CDR3 sequences detected, around 11% appear once; the ten largest clones hold 10%. Germline V gene lookup returns CDR1 MDHEN and CDR2 SYDVKM. This CDR3 comprises 14 residues. V shed 6 bases and J 3 bases; nucleotides not matched to a gene: 5. Material: PBMCs from blood, obtained on the day of vaccination. The sequence came from a man aged 45-65 years who received an inactivated influenza vaccine. The chain uses TRBV28 and TRBJ2-5; 9 nucleotides align to TRBD1. CDR3 sequence reads: CASRRRTGEETQYF. DNA of the CDR3: TGTGCCAGCAGGCGCCGGACAGGGGAAGAGACCCAGTACTTC.